Presented here are 30 T cell receptor beta chains from one specimen sequenced in a study of shared clonotypes between healthy human individuals (dated by TCRdb to about 2020). Library construction relied on the immunoSEQ multiplex PCR assay. Here the immuneACCESS table is served through TCRdb, limited to in-frame sequences with V and J called. Missing clones are a known gap in these copies; in checked studies unresolved V genes cover under half, and the rest lacks a known reason. Counted in this sample were hundreds of thousands of clones; 74% of them appeared once. Of the sample, less than 2% is held by the ten largest clones. Sequencing was done on a sample of memory CD4+ T cells sorted from blood. This specimen's cell subset or site label, interpreted: CD45RA-negative fraction. The origin of the receptors is a woman in her twenties or thirties in good health.

V gene TRBV6-6 combines with J gene TRBJ1-5, with 7 bases that match TRBD1. CDR1 and CDR2 from the germline V gene are MNHNY and SVGAGI (reference sequence). The V gene end was trimmed by 6 bases and the J gene end by 1 base; junction bases not matched to a gene: 6. The CDR3 extends over 15 amino acids. CDR3 bases: TGTGCCAGCAGGGAAGGGACAGTGAGCAATCAGCCCCAGCATTTT. It is translated as CASREGTVSNQPQHF.

This chain joins TRBV27 and TRBJ1-1; D is unclear. The CDR3 contains 17 residues. Germline CDR1 MNHEY, CDR2 SMNVEV (reference sequence). V was trimmed by 6 bases and J by 2 bases, leaving 22 bases between them. CDR3 loop: CASSPRTLRTTNTEAFF. DNA of the CDR3: TGTGCCAGCAGCCCCAGAACCCTAAGGACCACTAACACTGAAGCTTTCTTT.

This CDR3 is CASSPPEGFIYF. The CDR3 nucleotides read TGTGCCAGCAGCCCGCCCGAGGGTTTCATATATTTT. The J gene is TRBJ1-3, the V gene TRBV5-5; D remains unclear. There are 12 residues in the CDR3. Deletions cut 4 bases from V and 12 bases from J, with 14 bases between. Per the germline V gene, CDR1 is SGHKS and CDR2 is YYEKEE (reference sequence).

The chain carries TRBV19 and TRBJ1-2; D is perhaps TRBD1 (5 bases). The germline gives CDR1 LNHDA, CDR2 SQIVND (reference sequence). The ends were cut back, 7 bases at V and 6 bases at J, with 15 bases in the middle. The CDR3 covers 13 residues. The CDR3 sequence: CASTNRGRDGYTF. Here the CDR3 DNA reads TGTGCCAGTACGAATAGGGGAAGGGATGGCTACACCTTC.

V is TRBV6-5 and J is TRBJ2-7; 9 nucleotides align to TRBD2. J gave up 6 bases and V 2 bases, and 5 bases lay outside the gene matches. There are 14 residues in the CDR3. From germline, CDR1 is MNHEY and CDR2 SVGAGI. CDR3 coding DNA: TGTGCCAGCAGTTACAGCGGGAGGAAGGGCGAGCAGTACTTC. Its protein is CASSYSGRKGEQYF.

CDR3 loop: CASSTLWTGAYNEQFF. CDR3 DNA: TGTGCCAGTAGTACCCTATGGACAGGGGCCTACAATGAGCAGTTCTTC. The chain links TRBV19 to TRBJ2-1, with 9 nucleotides matching TRBD1. V gave up 4 bases and J gave up 2 bases; unmatched junction bases: 6. The CDR3 has 16 residues. Germline V gene data show CDR1 as LNHDA and CDR2 as SQIVND (reference sequence).

In this sample, this clone turned up a few times. The J gene is TRBJ2-2, the V gene TRBV11-2; 8 bases line up with TRBD2. The CDR3 spans 17 residues. The germline V gene has CDR1 SGHAT and CDR2 FQNNGV. V shed 0 bases and J 5 bases; nucleotides not matched to a gene: 8. This chain's CDR3 is CASSLDYGSGGTGELFF. The DNA for the CDR3 is TGTGCCAGCAGCTTAGATTACGGGAGCGGGGGTACCGGGGAGCTGTTTTTT. Supplemented by reference TRBV11-2 and TRBJ2-2, the full variable domain reads EAGVAQSPRYKIIEKRQSVAFWCNPISGHATLYWYQQILGQGPKLLIQFQNNGVVDDSQLPKDRFSAERLKGVDSTLKIQPAKLEDSAVYLCASSLDYGSGGTGELFFGEGSRLTVL.

The chain links TRBV27 to TRBJ2-3; the match to TRBD2 covers 14 bases. After removal of 5 bases from V and 5 bases from J, the junction contained 15 bases not matched to a gene. The CDR3 consists of 19 residues. Germline V gene data show CDR1 as MNHEY and CDR2 as SMNVEV (reference sequence). CDR3 protein: CASSPGTSGSFLGGDTQYF. DNA for the CDR3: TGTGCCAGCAGTCCCGGGACTAGCGGGAGTTTCCTCGGAGGAGATACGCAGTATTTT.

This rearrangement joins TRBV7-2 to TRBJ2-7; no reliable D call. Trimming left V 5 bases short and J 3 bases short, with 23 bases between. This CDR3 is 17 amino acids long. Germline CDR1 SGHTA, CDR2 FQGNSA. The CDR3 DNA follows: TGTGCCAGCAGCGTGTCGTTCCGTGGGGAATCACGCTACGAGCAGTACTTC. This encodes CASSVSFRGESRYEQYF.

This clone was seen once. This sequence joins TRBV13 and TRBJ1-1; D is unresolved. Trimming shortened V by 4 bases and J by 1 base, and 7 bases separated the two germline ends. The germline V gene has CDR1 PRHDT and CDR2 FYEKMQ (reference sequence). CDR3 length: 13 amino acids. The CDR3 DNA reads TGTGCCAGCAGCTCGAGACCGAACACTGAAGCTTTCTTT. Translated, it gives CASSSRPNTEAFF.

This clone turned up a few times. This chain links TRBV27 with TRBJ1-1, with D uncertain. The CDR3 spans 14 residues. V gave up 6 bases and J gave up 0 bases, with 11 bases separating them. Germline CDR1 MNHEY, CDR2 SMNVEV (reference sequence). CDR3 nucleotide sequence: TGTGCCAGCAGCCTCGACCGATTGAACACTGAAGCTTTCTTT. It translates to CASSLDRLNTEAFF.

Turning to this clone: The sample holds other DNA sequences that translate to the same CDR3. The chain employs TRBV28 and TRBJ1-3; D not resolved. V shed 8 bases and J shed 0 bases, with 11 bases lying between them. CDR3 length equals 14 residues. Germline V gene sequence: CDR1 MDHEN, CDR2 SYDVKM. CDR3 nucleotides: TGTGCCAGCTCTACGGAGAGCTCTGGAAACACCATATATTTT. This sequence encodes CASSTESSGNTIYF. Filled out from reference TRBV28 and TRBJ1-3, the complete variable domain reads DVKVTQSSRYLVKRTGEKVFLECVQDMDHENMFWYRQDPGLGLRLIYFSYDVKMKEKGDIPEGYSVSREKKERFSLILESASTNQTSMYLCASSTESSGNTIYFGEGSWLTVV.

This clone turned up a few times. The V and J genes are TRBV29-1 and TRBJ2-1; D might be TRBD1 (6 bases). Germline V gene sequence: CDR1 SQVTM, CDR2 ANQGSEA. V dropped 3 bases and J dropped 8 bases, with 14 bases sitting between them. The CDR3 runs 13 residues. The DNA of the CDR3 is TGCAGCGTTGATGGGACAAGAGGGGATGAGCAGTTCTTC. Encoded protein: CSVDGTRGDEQFF.

This clone was recorded at least ten times. The chain employs TRBV5-8 and TRBJ1-1, with D possibly being TRBD1 (5 bases). Trimming removed 4 bases from V and 4 bases from J, with 14 bases in between. The CDR3 sequence is 14 residues long. Germline lookup yields CDR1 SGHTS and CDR2 YDEGEE. The CDR3 DNA follows: TGTGCCAGCAGCAGTGGGGCATATTTCACTGAAGCTTTCTTT. It yields the protein CASSSGAYFTEAFF.

This clone has a single count. The chain carries TRBV7-2 and TRBJ2-1; D is unresolved. Between the trimmed V and J ends, which lost 5 bases and 5 bases, there was a span of 10 bases. The CDR3 loop spans 13 amino acids. CDR1 SGHTA and CDR2 FQGNSA come from the germline V gene. CDR3 residues: CASSKNRDNEQFF. CDR3 DNA sequence: TGTGCCAGCAGCAAAAATCGGGACAATGAGCAGTTCTTC. Complete variable domain (other parts from reference TRBV7-2 and TRBJ2-1): GAGVSQSPSNKVTEKGKDVELRCDPISGHTALYWYRQSLGQGLEFLIYFQGNSAPDKSGLPSDRFSAERTGGSVSTLTIQRTQQEDSAVYLCASSKNRDNEQFFGPGTRLTVL.

The CDR3, as DNA: TGTGCCAGCAGCCGCCTCGGGCTGGGCGGGGAGCTGTTTTTT. It codes for CASSRLGLGGELFF. The chain combines TRBV11-3 with TRBJ2-2; D unresolved. The CDR3 spans 14 residues. Trimming shortened V by 5 bases and J by 7 bases, and 14 bases separated the two germline ends. CDR1 SGHNT and CDR2 YENEEA come from the germline V gene.

This chain links TRBV4-1 with TRBJ2-1; 12 bases are shared with TRBD2. The germline V gene has CDR1 MGHRA and CDR2 YSYEKL. CDR3 length equals 17 residues. V dropped 0 bases and J dropped 7; count of bases not matched to a gene: 7. CDR3 loop: CASSQDPTSGSRNEQFF. Here the CDR3 DNA reads TGCGCCAGCAGCCAAGATCCGACTAGCGGGAGTCGTAATGAGCAGTTCTTC.

CDR3 in amino acids: CASSVGDPRDTQYF. In DNA, the CDR3 is TGCGCCAGCAGCGTGGGGGATCCGAGAGATACGCAGTATTTT. The chain employs TRBV5-1 and TRBJ2-3; D tentatively reads TRBD1 or TRBD2 (5 bases each). V was pared by 4 bases and J by 5 bases, with 14 bases between. Germline V lookup: CDR1 SGHRS, CDR2 YFSETQ. This CDR3 has 14 amino acids.

This clone turned up a few times. This rearrangement joins TRBV7-5 to TRBJ2-3; the table assigns TRBD2, which was not confirmed against the DNA. TRBV7-5 is annotated as a pseudogene. The CDR3 has 16 residues. The CDR3 DNA reads TGTGTCAGAAGCTTAGGTGGGGCGGGAAAGTGGGATACGCAGTATTTT. It codes for CVRSLGGAGKWDTQYF.

The genes are TRBV28 and TRBJ1-1, with 7 bases aligning to TRBD1. The CDR3 has 16 residues. Germline loops: CDR1 MDHEN, CDR2 SYDVKM. Trimming at V came to 2 bases and at J to 5 bases, leaving 11 bases not matched to a gene. CDR3 nucleotides: TGTGCCAGCAGTTTAATTGGCAGGGGGAGTGAGACTGAAGCTTTCTTT. This translates into CASSLIGRGSETEAFF. The whole variable domain, remainder taken from reference TRBV28 and TRBJ1-1, is DVKVTQSSRYLVKRTGEKVFLECVQDMDHENMFWYRQDPGLGLRLIYFSYDVKMKEKGDIPEGYSVSREKKERFSLILESASTNQTSMYLCASSLIGRGSETEAFFGQGTRLTVV.

The chain employs TRBV4-2 and TRBJ2-1; D might be TRBD2 (5 bases). CDR1 and CDR2 from the germline V gene are LGHNA and YNFKEQ. This CDR3 region has 15 residues. Trimming took off 5 bases at V and 5 bases at J, with 16 bases between the two ends. Written as DNA, the CDR3 is TGTGCCAGCAGCGTCAGGAGTGGGAGTCACAATGAGCAGTTCTTC. This translates into CASSVRSGSHNEQFF.

The CDR3 region is CASRREGEETQYF. The CDR3 nucleotides read TGTGCCAGCAGGCGAGAGGGGGAGGAGACCCAGTACTTC. The chain joins TRBV7-9 to TRBJ2-5; D possibly corresponds to TRBD1 (6 bases). From germline, CDR1 is SEHNR and CDR2 FQNEAQ (reference sequence). Between the trimmed V and J ends, which lost 6 bases and 5 bases, there was a span of 13 bases. CDR3 length: 13 amino acids.

This clone was seen a single time. The chain is built from TRBV10-2 and TRBJ1-2; the D is unclear. The V gene lost 8 bases and the J gene lost 2 bases, with 21 bases spanning the gap. Germline V gene lookup returns CDR1 WSHSY and CDR2 SAAADI. The CDR3 runs to 16 residues. This CDR3 reads CASFGISLTDNYGYTF. The DNA of the CDR3 is TGCGCCAGCTTCGGGATCTCTCTTACGGACAACTATGGCTACACCTTC.

The chain recombines TRBV28 with TRBJ1-3, with D unresolved. This CDR3 is built from 17 residues. Germline V gene data show CDR1 as MDHEN and CDR2 as SYDVKM. V lost 1 base and J lost 0, with 13 bases in between. This chain's CDR3 is CASSLFWVGRSGNTIYF. CDR3 sequence (DNA): TGTGCCAGCAGTTTATTTTGGGTAGGCCGCTCTGGAAACACCATATATTTT.

The chain links TRBV6-1 to TRBJ2-4, with a weak D call TRBD2 (6 bases). Germline CDR1 MNHNS, CDR2 SASEGT. The germline V and J ends were trimmed by 3 bases and 6 bases, with 15 bases remaining between them. The CDR3 has 15 residues. The DNA for the CDR3 is TGTGCCAGCAGTGAGCGGAGGGACGGGAGAAACATTCAGTACTTC. Protein: CASSERRDGRNIQYF.

Worth noting for this clone: The identical CDR3 is also encoded by other nucleotide sequences in the sample. This chain links TRBV5-1 with TRBJ2-3; D unresolved. This CDR3 is 12 amino acids long. The germline gives CDR1 SGHRS, CDR2 YFSETQ. The germline V and J ends were trimmed by 0 bases and 4 bases, with 3 bases remaining between them. CDR3 residues: CASSLDADTQYF. CDR3 nucleotides: TGCGCCAGCAGCTTGGATGCAGATACGCAGTATTTT.

The chain joins TRBV20-1 to TRBJ1-1; D remains unclear. The length of the CDR3 is 10 residues. Germline assignment: CDR1 DFQATT and CDR2 SNEGSKA (reference sequence). CDR3 in DNA: TGCAGGAGCACCGGGTCCAAAGCTTTCTTT. Translating gives CRSTGSKAFF.

This clone was counted a few times. V usage is TRBV2 and J usage is TRBJ2-7; D is perhaps TRBD2 (5 bases). The CDR3 extends over 13 amino acids. V was cut by 5 bases and J by 7 bases, with 15 bases left in between. Germline V lookup: CDR1 SNHLY, CDR2 FYNNEI. In nucleotides, the CDR3 is TGTGCCAGCAGTCGACTACCAACTTTGGAGCAGTACTTC. Its protein is CASSRLPTLEQYF.

The chain carries TRBV19 and TRBJ2-5; 9 bases fit TRBD2. Germline V lookup: CDR1 LNHDA, CDR2 SQIVND (reference sequence). The CDR3 has 14 residues. V was clipped by 5 bases and J by 3 bases; unmatched bases: 4. The CDR3 DNA sequence: TGTGCCAGTAGTCTGACTAGCGGCAAAGAGACCCAGTACTTC. This codes for CASSLTSGKETQYF.

Here the CDR3 reads CASGNRGDEQFF. The CDR3 DNA reads as TGTGCTAGTGGTAACAGGGGGGACGAGCAGTTCTTC. The V call is TRBV12-5, the J call TRBJ2-1; 8 bases are shared with TRBD1. V shed 5 bases, J shed 10 bases, and the junction held 4 bases outside the gene matches. The CDR3 is made up of 12 amino acids. Germline V gives CDR1 LGHNT, CDR2 FRNRAP.